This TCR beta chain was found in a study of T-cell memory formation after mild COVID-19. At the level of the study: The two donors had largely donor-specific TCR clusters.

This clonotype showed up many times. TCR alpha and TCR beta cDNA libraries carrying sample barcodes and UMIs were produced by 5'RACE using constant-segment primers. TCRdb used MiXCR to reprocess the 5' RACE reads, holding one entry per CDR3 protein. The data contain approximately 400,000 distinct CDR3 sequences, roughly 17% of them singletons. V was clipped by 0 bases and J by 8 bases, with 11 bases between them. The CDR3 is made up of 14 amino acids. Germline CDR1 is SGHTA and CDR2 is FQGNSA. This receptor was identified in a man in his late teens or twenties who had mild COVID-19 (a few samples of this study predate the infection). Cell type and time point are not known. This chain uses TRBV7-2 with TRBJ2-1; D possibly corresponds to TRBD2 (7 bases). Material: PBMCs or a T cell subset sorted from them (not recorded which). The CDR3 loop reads CASSLAGGADEQFF. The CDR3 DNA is TGTGCCAGCAGCTTAGCGGGGGGGGCTGATGAGCAGTTCTTC.